The 4 T cell receptor beta chains given below trace back to one sample, sequenced in a study of control samples from healthy donors and cancer patients (TCRdb year 2020). Receptor amplification or capture employed the immunoSEQ multiplex PCR assay. TCRdb mirrors the immuneACCESS table, restricted to in-frame sequences. Some clones are absent from its copies; in checked studies, under half trace to an unresolved V gene, and the reason for the others is unknown. Recorded for this sample are about 81,000 clones; approximately 94% of them occurred a single time. The ten largest clones represent around 4.7% of the sample. Sequencing was performed on blood. The origin of the receptors is a woman under 30 in good health.

This sequence joins TRBV5-4 and TRBJ2-3; 9 bases align to TRBD1. Germline V CDR1 and CDR2: SGHNT, YYREEE (reference sequence). CDR3 length: 16 amino acids. V was pared by 4 bases and J by 5 bases, with 11 bases of the junction left unmatched. The CDR3, as DNA: TGTGCCAGCAGCAGCGGGACAGGGACTAATAAAGATACGCAGTATTTT. Translation: CASSSGTGTNKDTQYF.

This clone was observed once. This chain uses TRBV7-2 with TRBJ1-3; a weak D match, TRBD1 (5 bases). Trimming cost V 7 bases and J 5 bases, with 12 bases left between them. CDR1 and CDR2 from the germline V gene are SGHTA and FQGNSA. CDR3 length: 13 amino acids. The CDR3 protein is CASTVGPRNTIYF. In DNA form, the CDR3 reads TGTGCCAGCACGGTGGGACCGAGAAACACCATATATTTT.

The rearrangement links TRBV5-5 to TRBJ2-7; D remains ambiguous. The CDR3 consists of 11 residues. The V and J ends lost 3 bases and 4 bases respectively, with 5 bases between them. Germline assignment: CDR1 SGHKS and CDR2 YYEKEE (reference sequence). CDR3 protein: CASSSFYEQYF. The CDR3 region has the DNA TGTGCCAGCAGCTCCTTTTACGAGCAGTACTTC.

This clone was seen only once. V gene TRBV27 combines with J gene TRBJ1-2, with 9 nucleotides matching TRBD1. Germline V gene data show CDR1 as MNHEY and CDR2 as SMNVEV (reference sequence). The junction had 10 bases not matched to a gene; V was cut back by 6 bases and J by 5 bases. The CDR3 runs to 15 residues. This CDR3 is CASSPDGQGLYGYTF. DNA of the CDR3: TGTGCCAGCAGCCCAGACGGACAGGGGTTGTATGGCTACACCTTC.